The entry below gives a single T cell receptor beta chain sequence along with its context. What it binds is not known. This clone may be a read error of a much larger clone one base away. The CDR3 runs 14 residues. Trimming shortened V by 1 base and J by 7 bases, and 17 bases separated the two germline ends. Germline values: CDR1 DFQATT, CDR2 SNEGSKA (reference sequence). The data belong to a study of blood T cells in healthy people across ages. Study conclusions and caveats: A strong correlation was found between TCR beta diversity and the percentage of naive T cells. Unknown donor CMV status possibly confounded expanded clonotype changes. Roughly linearly, TCR beta diversity per million T cells fell as age increased.

Total RNA, at least 6 micrograms per sample, was extracted from PBMCs. The second PCR ran about 6 to 12 cycles with a sample-barcoded 5' primer and J-beta primers. TCRdb reprocessed the 5' RACE reads with MiXCR, giving one entry per CDR3 protein. In the table there are about 1.1 million distinct CDR3 sequences, about two fifths of which are singletons. This TCR was recovered from a man aged 18 to 30 in good health. This sequence joins TRBV20-1 and TRBJ2-7, with D perhaps matching TRBD1 (7 bases). The source material was blood. As DNA, the CDR3 is TGCAGTGCTAGAGGAGGGGGCGCGGGAAATGAGCAGTACTTC. Its translation is CSARGGGAGNEQYF.